The text below deals with one T cell receptor (beta chain). The antigen is not known. Average purity of the negatively selected CD4+ T cells was more than 95%. The source of the sample is a study of T cell repertoires and HLA-DP antigens. General study points: Average cumulative frequency of previously undetected clones was 36.3% against one allele and approximately 49% against the other.

The PCR primers covered 54 TRBV and 13 TRBJ segments. Each pre-culture CD4+ sample aimed for approximately 200,000 T cell genomes at deep resolution. Using immunoSEQ multiplex PCR, the repertoire was profiled, and TCRdb retains in-frame clones only, with some absent. The sample consists of around 100,000 clones, almost 95% of them appearing once. This CDR3 comprises 13 residues. Deletions cut 6 bases from V and 1 base from J, with 8 bases between. Germline CDR1 WSHSY, CDR2 SAAADI. J is TRBJ2-3 and V is TRBV10-2, with TRBD2 as a possible D gene (6 bases). The specimen sequenced was CD4+ T cells from PBMCs. The clonotype originates from a woman aged 18-29 years in good health and CMV-seronegative. CDR3 in amino acids: CASRLARTDTQYF. The CDR3, as DNA: TGCGCCAGCAGACTAGCCCGCACAGATACGCAGTATTTT.